This T cell receptor (beta chain) was recorded in a study of blood T cell repertoires in COVID-19. The wider study: Acute-phase and convalescent COVID-19 samples originated in the United States, Italy and Spain.

Clones were read by immunoSEQ multiplex PCR, and TCRdb kept only the in-frame ones, dropping some. The top ten hold 1% of the sample, which has approximately 310,000 clones, about nine tenths seen once. The receptor's source is a man aged 45-60 years with active or convalescent COVID-19. The sequenced sample consisted of peripheral blood.

CDR3 bases: TGTGCCAGCAGCTTAAGCACTGTCGGTTCACCCCTCCACTTT. It translates to CASSLSTVGSPLHF. This chain uses TRBV7-9 with TRBJ1-6; D gene uncertain. The V end lost 2 bases, the J end lost 9 bases, and 11 bases lay between the germline ends. This CDR3 has 14 amino acids. CDR1 is SEHNR and CDR2 is FQNEAQ in the germline V gene (reference sequence).